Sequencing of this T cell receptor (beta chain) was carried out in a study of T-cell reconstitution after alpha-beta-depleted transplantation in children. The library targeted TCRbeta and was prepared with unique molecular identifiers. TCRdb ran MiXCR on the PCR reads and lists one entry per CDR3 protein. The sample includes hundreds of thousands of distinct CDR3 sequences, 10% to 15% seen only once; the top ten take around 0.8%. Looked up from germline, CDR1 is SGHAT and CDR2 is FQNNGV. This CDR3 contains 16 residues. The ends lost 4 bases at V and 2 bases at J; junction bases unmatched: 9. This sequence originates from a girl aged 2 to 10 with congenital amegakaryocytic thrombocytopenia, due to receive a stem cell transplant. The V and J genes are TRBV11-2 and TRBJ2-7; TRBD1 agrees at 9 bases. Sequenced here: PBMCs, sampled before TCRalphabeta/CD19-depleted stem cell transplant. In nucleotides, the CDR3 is TGTGCCAGCAGCTCGCCCACCCGGGACAGGGCCTACGAGCAGTACTTC. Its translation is CASSSPTRDRAYEQYF.